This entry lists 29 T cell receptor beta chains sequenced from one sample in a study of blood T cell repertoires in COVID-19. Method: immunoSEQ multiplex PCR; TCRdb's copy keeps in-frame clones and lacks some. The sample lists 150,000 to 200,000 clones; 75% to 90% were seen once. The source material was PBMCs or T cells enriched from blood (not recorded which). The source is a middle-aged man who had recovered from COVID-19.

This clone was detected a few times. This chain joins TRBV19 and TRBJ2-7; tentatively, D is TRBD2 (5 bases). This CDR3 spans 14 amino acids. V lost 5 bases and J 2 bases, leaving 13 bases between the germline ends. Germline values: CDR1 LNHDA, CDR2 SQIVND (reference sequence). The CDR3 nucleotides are TGTGCCAGTAGTTTGTCGCAGAGGGCCTACGAGCAGTACTTC. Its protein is CASSLSQRAYEQYF.

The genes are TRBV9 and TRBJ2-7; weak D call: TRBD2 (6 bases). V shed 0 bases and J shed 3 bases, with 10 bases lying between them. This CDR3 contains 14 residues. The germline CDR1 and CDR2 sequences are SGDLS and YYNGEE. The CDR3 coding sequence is TGTGCCAGCAGCGTAGCTGCGGGAAACTACGAGCAGTACTTC. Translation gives CASSVAAGNYEQYF.

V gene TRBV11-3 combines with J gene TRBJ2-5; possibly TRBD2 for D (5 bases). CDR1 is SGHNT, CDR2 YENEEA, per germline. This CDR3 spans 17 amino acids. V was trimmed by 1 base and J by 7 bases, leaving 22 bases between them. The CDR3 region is CASSLADLGNSEATQYF. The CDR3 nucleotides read TGTGCCAGCAGCTTAGCAGATTTGGGGAACTCGGAGGCGACCCAGTACTTC.

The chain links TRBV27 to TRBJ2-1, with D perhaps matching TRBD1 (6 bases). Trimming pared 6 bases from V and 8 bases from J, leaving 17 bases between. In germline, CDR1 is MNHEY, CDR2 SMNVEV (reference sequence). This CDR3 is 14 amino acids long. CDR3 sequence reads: CASRRQAFYHEQFF. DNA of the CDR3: TGTGCCAGCAGGAGACAGGCTTTTTACCATGAGCAGTTCTTC.

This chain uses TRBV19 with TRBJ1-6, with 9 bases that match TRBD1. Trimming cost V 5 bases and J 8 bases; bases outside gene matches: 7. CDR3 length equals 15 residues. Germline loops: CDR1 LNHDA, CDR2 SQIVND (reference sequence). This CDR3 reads CASSGDRADYSPLHF. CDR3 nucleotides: TGTGCCAGTAGTGGGGACAGGGCGGATTATTCACCCCTCCACTTT. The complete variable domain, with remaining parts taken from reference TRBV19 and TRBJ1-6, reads DGGITQSPKYLFRKEGQNVTLSCEQNLNHDAMYWYRQDPGQGLRLIYYSQIVNDFQKGDIAEGYSVSREKKESFPLTVTSAQKNPTAFYLCASSGDRADYSPLHFGNGTRLTVT.

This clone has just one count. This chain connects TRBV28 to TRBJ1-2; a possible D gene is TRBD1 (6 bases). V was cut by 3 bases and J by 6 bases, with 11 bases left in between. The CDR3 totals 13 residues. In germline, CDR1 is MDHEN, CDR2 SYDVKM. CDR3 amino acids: CASSFWAGDGYTF. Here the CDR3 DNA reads TGTGCCAGCAGTTTCTGGGCAGGGGATGGCTACACCTTC.

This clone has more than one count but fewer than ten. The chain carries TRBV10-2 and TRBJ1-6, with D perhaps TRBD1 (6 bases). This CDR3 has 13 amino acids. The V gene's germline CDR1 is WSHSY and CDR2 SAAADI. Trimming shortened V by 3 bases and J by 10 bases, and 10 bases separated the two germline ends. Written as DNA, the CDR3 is TGCGCCAGCAGTGACTCTCAGGGGTCACCCCTCCACTTT. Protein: CASSDSQGSPLHF.

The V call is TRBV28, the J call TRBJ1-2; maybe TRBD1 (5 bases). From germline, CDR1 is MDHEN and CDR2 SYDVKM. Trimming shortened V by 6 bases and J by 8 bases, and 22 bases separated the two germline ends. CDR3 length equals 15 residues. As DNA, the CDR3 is TGTGCCAGCAGCACCGTGGCAGGGAAGTTTGCGGGCTACACCTTC. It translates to CASSTVAGKFAGYTF.

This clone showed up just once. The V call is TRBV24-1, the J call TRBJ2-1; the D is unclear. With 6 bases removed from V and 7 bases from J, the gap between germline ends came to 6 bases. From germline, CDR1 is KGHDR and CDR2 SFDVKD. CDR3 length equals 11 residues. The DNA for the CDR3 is TGTGCCACCAGTTTCATGAATGAGCAGTTCTTC. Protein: CATSFMNEQFF.

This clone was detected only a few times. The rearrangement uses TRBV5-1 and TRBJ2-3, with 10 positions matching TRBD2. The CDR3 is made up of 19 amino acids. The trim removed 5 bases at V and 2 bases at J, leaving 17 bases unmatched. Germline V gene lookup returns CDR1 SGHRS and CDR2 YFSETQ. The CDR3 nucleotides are TGCGCCAGCAGATTCGGGGCGCGTGGACTAGCGGATCTCACAGATACGCAGTATTTT. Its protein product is CASRFGARGLADLTDTQYF.

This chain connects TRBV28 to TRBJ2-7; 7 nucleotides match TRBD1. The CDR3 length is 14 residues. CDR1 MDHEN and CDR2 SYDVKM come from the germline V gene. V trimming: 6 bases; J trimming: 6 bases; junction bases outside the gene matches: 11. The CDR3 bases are TGTGCCAGCAGCTCACCCGGACAGGCGCGCGAGCAGTACTTC. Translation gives CASSSPGQAREQYF.

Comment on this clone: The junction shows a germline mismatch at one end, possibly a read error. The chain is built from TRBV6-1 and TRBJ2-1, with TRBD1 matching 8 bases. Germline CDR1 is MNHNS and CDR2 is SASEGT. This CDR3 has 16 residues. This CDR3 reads CASREGTGKSYNEQFF. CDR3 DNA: TGTGCCAGCAGGGAAGGGACAGGCAAATCCTACAATGAGCAGTTCTTC.

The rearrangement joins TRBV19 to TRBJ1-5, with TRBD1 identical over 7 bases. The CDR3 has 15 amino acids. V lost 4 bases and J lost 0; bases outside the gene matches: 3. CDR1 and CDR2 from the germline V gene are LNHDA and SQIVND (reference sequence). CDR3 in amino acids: CASSTDRASNQPQHF. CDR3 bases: TGTGCCAGTAGTACCGACAGGGCTAGCAATCAGCCCCAGCATTTT.

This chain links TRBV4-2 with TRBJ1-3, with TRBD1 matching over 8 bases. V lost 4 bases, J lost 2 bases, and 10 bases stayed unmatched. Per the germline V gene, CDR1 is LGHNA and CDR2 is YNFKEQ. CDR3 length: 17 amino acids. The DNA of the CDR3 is TGTGCCAGCAGCCCAGAAGGACAGGGATCTACTGGAAACACCATATATTTT. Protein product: CASSPEGQGSTGNTIYF.

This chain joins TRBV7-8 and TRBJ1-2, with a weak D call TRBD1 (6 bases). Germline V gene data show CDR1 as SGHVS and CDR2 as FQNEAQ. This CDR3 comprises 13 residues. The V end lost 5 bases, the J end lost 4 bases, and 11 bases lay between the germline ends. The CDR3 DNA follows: TGTGCCAGCAGCGGGGGCTTCGCCTATGGCTACACCTTC. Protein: CASSGGFAYGYTF.

In DNA, the CDR3 is TGTGCCAGCAGCCCAGAGCGGGGGGGCTTGGGTGAGCAGTTCTTC. Its translation is CASSPERGGLGEQFF. This chain uses TRBV9 with TRBJ2-1; 10 bases map to TRBD2. This CDR3 has 15 residues. The junction had 10 bases not matched to a gene; V was cut back by 4 bases and J by 9 bases. Germline CDR1 reads SGDLS; CDR2 reads YYNGEE.

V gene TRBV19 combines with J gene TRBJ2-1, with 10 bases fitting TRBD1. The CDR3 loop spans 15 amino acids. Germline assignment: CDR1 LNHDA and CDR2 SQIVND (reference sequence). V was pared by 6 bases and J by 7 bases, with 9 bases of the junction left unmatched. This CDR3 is CASSLPGQGWNEQFF. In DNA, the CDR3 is TGTGCCAGTAGCCTTCCGGGACAGGGGTGGAATGAGCAGTTCTTC.

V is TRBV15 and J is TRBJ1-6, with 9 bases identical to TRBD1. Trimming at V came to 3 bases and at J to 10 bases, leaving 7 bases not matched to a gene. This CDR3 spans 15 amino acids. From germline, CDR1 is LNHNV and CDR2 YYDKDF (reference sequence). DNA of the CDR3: TGTGCCACCAGCAGGGAGGACAGGGGTGGCTCACCCCTCCACTTT. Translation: CATSREDRGGSPLHF.

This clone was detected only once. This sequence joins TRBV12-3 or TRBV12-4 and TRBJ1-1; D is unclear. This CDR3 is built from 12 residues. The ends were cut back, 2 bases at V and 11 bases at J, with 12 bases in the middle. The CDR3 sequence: CASSLSNQAAFF. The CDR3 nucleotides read TGTGCCAGCAGTTTAAGTAACCAGGCTGCTTTCTTT.

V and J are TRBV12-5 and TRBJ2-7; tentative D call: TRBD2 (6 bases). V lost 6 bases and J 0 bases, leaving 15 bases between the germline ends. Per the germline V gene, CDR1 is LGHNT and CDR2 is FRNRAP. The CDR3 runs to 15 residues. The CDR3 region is CASGAGGKSSYEQYF. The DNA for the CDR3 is TGTGCTAGTGGAGCCGGGGGTAAATCCTCCTACGAGCAGTACTTC.

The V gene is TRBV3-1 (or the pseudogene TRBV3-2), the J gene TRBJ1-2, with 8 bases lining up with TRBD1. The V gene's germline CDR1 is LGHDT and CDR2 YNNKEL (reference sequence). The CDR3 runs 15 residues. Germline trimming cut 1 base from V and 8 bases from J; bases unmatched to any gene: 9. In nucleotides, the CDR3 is TGTGCCAGCAGCCAAGTAGACAGGGGAGGAAGAGGCTACACCTTC. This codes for CASSQVDRGGRGYTF.

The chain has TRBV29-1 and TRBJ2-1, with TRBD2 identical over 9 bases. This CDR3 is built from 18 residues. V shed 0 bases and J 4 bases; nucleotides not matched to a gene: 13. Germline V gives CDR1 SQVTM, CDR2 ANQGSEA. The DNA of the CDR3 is TGCAGCGTTGAAGACTTTAGCGGGGGTTATACCCGATACAATGAGCAGTTCTTC. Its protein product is CSVEDFSGGYTRYNEQFF.

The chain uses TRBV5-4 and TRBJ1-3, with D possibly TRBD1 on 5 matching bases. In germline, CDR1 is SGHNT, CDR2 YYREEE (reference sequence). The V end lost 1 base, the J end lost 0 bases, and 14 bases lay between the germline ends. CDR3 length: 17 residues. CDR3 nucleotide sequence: TGTGCCAGCAGCTTGTTTAGGGGCCAAGACTCTGGAAACACCATATATTTT. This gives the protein CASSLFRGQDSGNTIYF.

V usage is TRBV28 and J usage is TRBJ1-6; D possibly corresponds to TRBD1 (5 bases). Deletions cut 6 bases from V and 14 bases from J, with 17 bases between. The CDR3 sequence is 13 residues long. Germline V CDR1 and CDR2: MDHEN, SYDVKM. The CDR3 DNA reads TGTGCCAGCAGCGGGACTTTACCTGAGGCCCTCCACTTT. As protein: CASSGTLPEALHF.

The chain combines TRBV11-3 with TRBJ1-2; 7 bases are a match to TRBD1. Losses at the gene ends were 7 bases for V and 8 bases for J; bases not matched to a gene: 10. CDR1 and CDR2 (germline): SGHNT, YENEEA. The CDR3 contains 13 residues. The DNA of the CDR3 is TGTGCCAGCAAAGACAGGGCCGGGATCGGCTACACCTTC. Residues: CASKDRAGIGYTF.

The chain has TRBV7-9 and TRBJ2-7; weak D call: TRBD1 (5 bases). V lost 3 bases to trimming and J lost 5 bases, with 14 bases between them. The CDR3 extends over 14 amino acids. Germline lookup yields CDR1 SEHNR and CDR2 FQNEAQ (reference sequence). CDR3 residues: CASSFGAVRDEQYF. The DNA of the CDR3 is TGTGCCAGCAGCTTTGGGGCAGTAAGGGACGAGCAGTACTTC.

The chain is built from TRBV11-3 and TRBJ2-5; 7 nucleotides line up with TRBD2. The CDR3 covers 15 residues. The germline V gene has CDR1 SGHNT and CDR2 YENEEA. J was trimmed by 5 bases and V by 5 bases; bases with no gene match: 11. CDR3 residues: CASSIRDYYGETQYF. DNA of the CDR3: TGTGCCAGCAGCATCCGGGACTACTATGGGGAGACCCAGTACTTC.

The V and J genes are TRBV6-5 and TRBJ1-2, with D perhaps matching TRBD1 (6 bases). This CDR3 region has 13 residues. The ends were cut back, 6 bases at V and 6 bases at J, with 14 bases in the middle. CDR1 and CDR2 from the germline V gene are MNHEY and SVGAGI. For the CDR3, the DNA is TGTGCCAGCAGGAAGACGGGGGGCGATGGCTACACCTTC. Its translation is CASRKTGGDGYTF.

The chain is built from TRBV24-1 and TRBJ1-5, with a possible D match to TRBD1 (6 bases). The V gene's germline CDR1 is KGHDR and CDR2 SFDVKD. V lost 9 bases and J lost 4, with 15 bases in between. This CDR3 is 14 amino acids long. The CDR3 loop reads CATGPQGRNQPQHF. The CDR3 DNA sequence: TGTGCCACCGGACCTCAGGGGCGGAATCAGCCCCAGCATTTT.